The subject of this entry is one T cell receptor (beta chain). This sample was included in a study of blood T cell repertoires in COVID-19. Study at large: Acute and convalescent COVID-19 specimens originated in the United States, Italy and Spain. In each case, the material was cDNA or gDNA derived from T cells, B-cell-depleted T cells, or PBMCs.

In the authors' methods: Estimated nucleated cell counts came from reference gene primer amplification. This table comes from immunoSEQ multiplex PCR, and its TCRdb copy is limited to in-frame clones, with some not included. The V and J calls and clone size were taken over from that table, and D and trimming were inferred from the DNA. The sample carries 150,000 to 200,000 clones, around nine tenths recorded once. V was pared by 4 bases and J by 5 bases, with 18 bases between. This CDR3 has 15 residues. In germline, CDR1 is SGHRS, CDR2 YFSETQ. Sequences were obtained from peripheral blood. This TCR derives from a man aged 40-49 years with active or convalescent COVID-19. The V gene is TRBV5-1, the J gene TRBJ1-1; D unresolved. CDR3 bases: TGCGCCAGCAGCGGAGGGTCTTCTCAGAGGACTGAAGCTTTCTTT. Translating gives CASSGGSSQRTEAFF.